These 9 T cell receptor beta chains were all obtained from the same sample, sequenced in a study of blood T cell repertoires in COVID-19. Assay used: immunoSEQ multiplex PCR; TCRdb lists only in-frame clones, some missing. The sample holds about 250,000 clones, around 90% seen once. The source material was PBMCs or T cells enriched from blood (not recorded which). These receptors all come from a woman between 45 and 65 years old who had recovered from COVID-19.

The chain carries TRBV7-2 and TRBJ1-1; 7 bases are a match to TRBD1. The CDR3 contains 14 residues. Germline V gives CDR1 SGHTA, CDR2 FQGNSA. V was clipped by 4 bases and J by 4 bases; unmatched bases: 6. The CDR3 DNA reads TGTGCCAGCAGCTCGCACAGGGGTACCACTGAAGCTTTCTTT. It specifies CASSSHRGTTEAFF.

This sequence joins TRBV28 and TRBJ1-1; D not certain. V was pared by 3 bases and J by 12 bases, with 11 bases between. CDR1 MDHEN and CDR2 SYDVKM come from the germline V gene. The CDR3 contains 11 residues. CDR3 nucleotide sequence: TGTGCCAGCAGTTTGCTAGGTAAAACTTTCTTT. Amino acids: CASSLLGKTFF. The whole variable domain, filled in from reference TRBV28 and TRBJ1-1, reads DVKVTQSSRYLVKRTGEKVFLECVQDMDHENMFWYRQDPGLGLRLIYFSYDVKMKEKGDIPEGYSVSREKKERFSLILESASTNQTSMYLCASSLLGKTFFGQGTRLTVV.

In its sample, this clone was seen once. V gene TRBV7-9 combines with J gene TRBJ2-1, with D unclear. The germline V gene encodes CDR1 SEHNR and CDR2 FQNEAQ (reference sequence). The CDR3 runs to 12 residues. V lost 3 bases and J 10 bases, leaving 10 bases between the germline ends. CDR3 amino acids: CASSFMQNEQFF. The DNA of the CDR3 is TGTGCCAGCAGCTTTATGCAGAACGAGCAGTTCTTC.

This chain links TRBV10-3 with TRBJ2-1, with 12 bases that match TRBD2. J was trimmed by 9 bases and V by 7 bases; bases with no gene match: 10. This CDR3 contains 15 residues. The germline V gene has CDR1 ENHRY and CDR2 SYGVKD. The CDR3 here is CAIKDTTSGRREQFF. The DNA for the CDR3 is TGTGCCATCAAAGATACGACTAGCGGGAGACGTGAGCAGTTCTTC.

The chain recombines TRBV9 with TRBJ1-6, with no clear D. The V end was cut by 4 bases, the J end by 15 bases, with 14 bases between. Germline lookup yields CDR1 SGDLS and CDR2 YYNGEE. This CDR3 is 12 amino acids long. CDR3 DNA sequence: TGTGCCAGCAGCTCTTCGACGGAGAGCCTCCACTTT. Amino acids: CASSSSTESLHF.

This sequence joins TRBV4-1 and TRBJ2-1; TRBD2 agrees at 8 bases. From germline, CDR1 is MGHRA and CDR2 YSYEKL. The CDR3 spans 14 residues. V was clipped by 3 bases and J by 15 bases; unmatched bases: 13. This CDR3 reads CASSQDILADYWFF. The CDR3 nucleotides read TGCGCCAGCAGCCAGGATATACTAGCGGACTACTGGTTCTTC.

This clone appeared once. The J gene is TRBJ2-1, the V gene TRBV19; D might be TRBD2 (6 bases). Germline V gene lookup returns CDR1 LNHDA and CDR2 SQIVND (reference sequence). V gave up 5 bases and J gave up 8 bases, with 22 bases separating them. CDR3 length: 16 residues. CDR3 DNA sequence: TGTGCCAGTAGTCCGTCCGGAGGGCTGGGGTACGATGAGCAGTTCTTC. This codes for CASSPSGGLGYDEQFF.

This clone came up a few times. CDR3 sequence reads: CASRLPGSRNTEAFF. The CDR3 DNA is TGTGCCAGCAGGCTACCGGGGTCCAGGAACACTGAAGCTTTCTTT. The genes are TRBV5-4 and TRBJ1-1; D not resolved. The CDR3 sequence is 15 residues long. Germline values: CDR1 SGHNT, CDR2 YYREEE (reference sequence). With 5 bases removed from V and 1 base from J, the gap between germline ends came to 15 bases. Looking up the rest from reference TRBV5-4 and TRBJ1-1 gives the full variable domain: ETGVTQSPTHLIKTRGQQVTLRCSSQSGHNTVSWYQQALGQGPQFIFQYYREEENGRGNFPPRFSGLQFPNYSSELNVNALELDDSALYLCASRLPGSRNTEAFFGQGTRLTVV.

V and J are TRBV10-3 and TRBJ2-4; 9 bases line up with TRBD2. CDR3 size: 13 residues. CDR1 ENHRY and CDR2 SYGVKD come from the germline V gene. V shed 10 bases, J shed 6 bases, and the junction held 7 bases outside the gene matches. CDR3 bases: TGTGCCAGCGATAGCGGGAGAGGAAACATTCAGTACTTC. This translates into CASDSGRGNIQYF.